These 31 T cell receptor beta chains originate from one sample sequenced in a study of T-cell memory formation after mild COVID-19 (dated by TCRdb to the early 2020s). Library method: 5' RACE. The instrument given in TCRdb is Illumina NovaSeq 6000. TCRdb itself trimmed the public reads at Q25 with fastp, ran MiXCR and retained productive beta chains. Rows merge per CDR3 protein into single entries with the most common DNA and genes. This sample lists approximately 400,000 distinct CDR3 sequences; roughly 18% were detected once. About 22% of the sample comes from the top ten. The specimen was PBMCs or a T cell subset sorted from them (not recorded which). The receptors derive from a man between 18 and 29 years old who had mild COVID-19 (a few samples of this study predate the infection). The sample titles of this study are shuffled in the database, so cell type and time point are left out; the donor was told from shared clones.

This rearrangement joins TRBV12-3 or TRBV12-4 to TRBJ1-2; 8 nucleotides match TRBD1. Trimming took 6 bases from V and 5 from J; bases not matched to a gene: 11. There are 15 residues in the CDR3. CDR3 sequence reads: CASSLSQGAIYGYTF. The CDR3 region has the DNA TGTGCCAGCAGCCTATCTCAGGGGGCCATTTATGGCTACACCTTC.

The sample holds a few counts of this clonotype. The rearrangement uses TRBV29-1 and TRBJ1-1, with D unresolved. The CDR3 consists of 15 residues. Deletions cut 4 bases from V and 5 bases from J, with 20 bases between. The germline V gene has CDR1 SQVTM and CDR2 ANQGSEA. The DNA for the CDR3 is TGCAGCGTTGGGAGGGATGCGGCCACTTGGACTGAAGCTTTCTTT. As protein: CSVGRDAATWTEAFF.

The chain uses TRBV7-2 and TRBJ1-2; tentative D call: TRBD1 (5 bases). Trimming cost V 3 bases and J 7 bases, with 18 bases left between them. Per the germline V gene, CDR1 is SGHTA and CDR2 is FQGNSA. The CDR3 runs to 15 residues. CDR3 DNA sequence: TGTGCCAGCAGCTTCGCAGGGACCCGATCTAGTGGCTACACCTTC. Amino acids: CASSFAGTRSSGYTF. The whole variable domain, remainder taken from reference TRBV7-2 and TRBJ1-2, is GAGVSQSPSNKVTEKGKDVELRCDPISGHTALYWYRQSLGQGLEFLIYFQGNSAPDKSGLPSDRFSAERTGGSVSTLTIQRTQQEDSAVYLCASSFAGTRSSGYTFGSGTRLTVV.

The table lists this clonotype with a few counts. The chain carries TRBV7-8 and TRBJ1-4; 7 positions match TRBD1. Trimming took 1 base from V and 4 from J; bases not matched to a gene: 0. The CDR3 consists of 14 residues. Germline values: CDR1 SGHVS, CDR2 FQNEAQ. For the CDR3, the DNA is TGTGCCAGCAGCTTAGGGGACAGTAATGAAAAACTGTTTTTT. Protein: CASSLGDSNEKLFF.

The chain is built from TRBV5-1 and TRBJ1-1, with D hard to call. This CDR3 spans 15 amino acids. Germline CDR1 SGHRS, CDR2 YFSETQ. V lost 0 bases, J lost 4 bases, and 13 bases lay in between. CDR3: CASSLALAPGTEAFF. CDR3 DNA: TGCGCCAGCAGCTTGGCCTTAGCGCCCGGCACTGAAGCTTTCTTT. The full variable domain, with the rest looked up from reference TRBV5-1 and TRBJ1-1, is KAGVTQTPRYLIKTRGQQVTLSCSPISGHRSVSWYQQTPGQGLQFLFEYFSETQRNKGNFPGRFSGRQFSNSRSEMNVSTLELGDSALYLCASSLALAPGTEAFFGQGTRLTVV.

The CDR3 spells CASSQALWGQGAPGELFF. In DNA form, the CDR3 reads TGTGCCAGCAGCCAGGCATTGTGGGGACAGGGGGCCCCCGGGGAGCTGTTTTTT. The chain couples TRBV11-2 to TRBJ2-2, with 12 bases aligning to TRBD1. Germline values: CDR1 SGHAT, CDR2 FQNNGV. The CDR3 covers 18 residues. J lost 6 bases, V lost 5 bases, and 13 bases had no gene match.

At least ten counts were recorded for this clonotype. The chain uses TRBV4-3 and TRBJ1-2; D is possibly TRBD1 (6 bases). The CDR3 is 17 residues long. The V gene lost 1 base and the J gene lost 2 bases, with 17 bases spanning the gap. Germline values: CDR1 LGHNA, CDR2 YSLEER. The CDR3: CASSQAVKQGLNYGYTF. CDR3 DNA: TGCGCCAGCAGCCAAGCAGTCAAACAGGGCCTCAACTATGGCTACACCTTC.

This clonotype was found a few times. The J gene is TRBJ2-4, the V gene TRBV7-2; 8 positions match TRBD2. CDR3 size: 15 residues. The V gene's germline CDR1 is SGHTA and CDR2 FQGNSA. The V gene end was trimmed by 3 bases and the J gene end by 2 bases; junction bases not matched to a gene: 3. CDR3 nucleotides: TGTGCCAGCAGCTTCGGGGGGGCGACCAAAAACATTCAGTACTTC. This gives the protein CASSFGGATKNIQYF.

This clonotype was seen more than once but under ten times. This chain links TRBV4-2 with TRBJ2-7, with no clear D. V shed 0 bases and J shed 4 bases, with 7 bases lying between them. The length of the CDR3 is 13 residues. Germline CDR1 LGHNA, CDR2 YNFKEQ. CDR3 region: CASSQEEHYEQYF. As DNA, the CDR3 is TGTGCCAGCAGCCAAGAGGAGCATTACGAGCAGTACTTC.

This clonotype showed up just a few times. The chain has TRBV19 and TRBJ1-1, with D possibly being TRBD1 (6 bases). CDR1 and CDR2 from the germline V gene are LNHDA and SQIVND (reference sequence). CDR3 length: 15 residues. V lost 6 bases and J 0 bases, leaving 14 bases between the germline ends. CDR3: CASRITGTMNTEAFF. The CDR3 DNA reads TGTGCCAGTAGAATAACCGGGACAATGAACACTGAAGCTTTCTTT.

This clonotype came up a few times. This chain uses TRBV7-2 with TRBJ2-3; D is undetermined. The CDR3 is 14 residues long. Germline CDR1 SGHTA, CDR2 FQGNSA. V was clipped by 3 bases and J by 2 bases, with 9 bases between them. The CDR3 nucleotides read TGTGCCAGCAGCTTTTATCAGGCCACAGATACGCAGTATTTT. Translation gives CASSFYQATDTQYF.

The table lists this clonotype with a few counts. This sequence joins TRBV7-3 and TRBJ2-3; D gene ambiguous. V was shortened by 5 bases and J by 6 bases, with 12 bases between the two germline ends. The CDR3 runs to 13 residues. Germline CDR1 and CDR2: SGHTA and FQGTGA. The CDR3 reads CASSQRRGDTQYF. CDR3 in DNA: TGTGCCAGCAGCCAAAGGCGTGGGGATACGCAGTATTTT. Looking up the rest from reference TRBV7-3 and TRBJ2-3 gives the full variable domain: GAGVSQTPSNKVTEKGKYVELRCDPISGHTALYWYRQSLGQGPEFLIYFQGTGAADDSGLPNDRFFAVRPEGSVSTLKIQRTERGDSAVYLCASSQRRGDTQYFGPGTRLTVL.

The J gene is TRBJ2-3, the V gene TRBV6-2 or TRBV6-3; TRBD2 is a possible D gene (5 bases). Trimming removed 5 bases from V and 4 bases from J, with 10 bases in between. This CDR3 spans 13 amino acids. The germline V gene encodes CDR1 MNHEY and CDR2 SVGEGT. The CDR3, as DNA: TGTGCCAGCAGTCCCCTAGCAGCAGATACGCAGTATTTT. This codes for CASSPLAADTQYF.

The V gene is TRBV18, the J gene TRBJ1-2; possibly TRBD1 for D (5 bases). Trimming removed 0 bases at V and 4 bases at J, with 9 bases between. Germline CDR1 and CDR2: KGHSH and LQKENI. CDR3 length equals 14 residues. This chain's CDR3 is CASSPPEGAYGYTF. CDR3 DNA sequence: TGTGCCAGCTCACCACCAGAAGGGGCCTATGGCTACACCTTC.

The sample holds many counts of this clonotype. V usage is TRBV7-9 and J usage is TRBJ2-1, with no clear D. The germline gives CDR1 SEHNR, CDR2 FQNEAQ (reference sequence). This CDR3 has 10 amino acids. V was shortened by 3 bases and J by 8 bases, with 2 bases between the two germline ends. CDR3 sequence: CASSFDEQFF. In DNA form, the CDR3 reads TGTGCCAGCAGCTTCGATGAGCAGTTCTTC.

The table lists this clonotype with a few counts. The CDR3 DNA reads TGCAGTGCTGAACAGGGTGTGGGTGAGCAGTACGTC. Its protein is CSAEQGVGEQYV. The chain joins TRBV20-1 to TRBJ2-7; perhaps TRBD1 as D (6 bases). V shed 5 bases and J shed 7 bases, with 15 bases lying between them. This CDR3 comprises 12 residues. Germline V CDR1 and CDR2: DFQATT, SNEGSKA (reference sequence).

This chain joins TRBV2 and TRBJ2-5, with D perhaps TRBD1 (5 bases). Germline CDR1 SNHLY, CDR2 FYNNEI. V dropped 6 bases and J dropped 2 bases, with 10 bases sitting between them. The CDR3 has 13 amino acids. CDR3 DNA sequence: TGTGCCAGCAGGGTAGGACAACAAGAGACCCAGTACTTC. Amino acid sequence: CASRVGQQETQYF.

This clonotype came up a few times. J is TRBJ2-5 and V is TRBV20-1; possibly TRBD1 or TRBD2 for D (6 bases each). The ends were cut back, 4 bases at V and 5 bases at J, with 20 bases in the middle. Germline V gene sequence: CDR1 DFQATT, CDR2 SNEGSKA (reference sequence). The CDR3 loop spans 15 amino acids. The CDR3 sequence is CSANRGGGRGETQYF. The CDR3 nucleotides are TGCAGTGCTAATCGAGGAGGGGGGCGAGGGGAGACCCAGTACTTC.

The V and J genes are TRBV6-4 and TRBJ2-3; D possibly corresponds to TRBD2 (5 bases). Germline loops: CDR1 MRHNA, CDR2 SNTAGT. Trimming pared 8 bases from V and 1 base from J, leaving 10 bases between. The CDR3 has 13 residues. This CDR3 reads CASQAEGTDTQYF. The CDR3 DNA reads as TGTGCCAGCCAAGCGGAAGGCACAGATACGCAGTATTTT.

This clonotype was observed at least ten times. J is TRBJ2-3 and V is TRBV11-2, with D tentatively TRBD2 (6 bases). Trimming removed 3 bases from V and 0 bases from J, with 10 bases in between. The CDR3 is 15 residues long. Germline lookup yields CDR1 SGHAT and CDR2 FQNNGV. The CDR3 DNA reads as TGTGCCAGCAGCTTTCCGGGACTCAGCACAGATACGCAGTATTTT. This gives the protein CASSFPGLSTDTQYF.

This chain connects TRBV7-2 to TRBJ1-5; D may be TRBD1 (5 bases). The germline CDR1 and CDR2 sequences are SGHTA and FQGNSA. Trimming took off 1 base at V and 4 bases at J, with 11 bases between the two ends. The CDR3 totals 15 residues. The DNA of the CDR3 is TGTGCCAGCAGCTTAGGGCCTCAGGGTAATCAGCCCCAGCATTTT. It translates to CASSLGPQGNQPQHF.

The rearrangement links TRBV7-9 to TRBJ1-2, with D unclear. V shed 1 base and J shed 8 bases, with 11 bases lying between them. The CDR3 contains 13 residues. The germline V gene encodes CDR1 SEHNR and CDR2 FQNEAQ (reference sequence). The CDR3, as DNA: TGTGCCAGCAGCTTAGGTTGGTCCGGAGGCTACACCTTC. As protein: CASSLGWSGGYTF.

This clonotype was recorded many times. This chain joins TRBV3-1 and TRBJ1-5, with 8 bases identical to TRBD1. Germline CDR1 is LGHDT and CDR2 is YNNKEL (reference sequence). The CDR3 is 14 residues long. V gave up 4 bases and J gave up 7 bases; unmatched junction bases: 6. The CDR3 bases are TGTGCCAGCAGCCTTGGACAGGGTCAACAGCCCCAGCATTTT. Translating gives CASSLGQGQQPQHF.

This chain links TRBV4-1 with TRBJ1-1; D not certain. The CDR3 covers 15 residues. Trimming took 0 bases from V and 5 from J, leaving 13 bases between them. Germline assignment: CDR1 MGHRA and CDR2 YSYEKL. The CDR3 is CASSQDLPGRTEAFF. In DNA form, the CDR3 reads TGCGCCAGCAGCCAAGATCTCCCGGGGAGGACTGAAGCTTTCTTT.

Many counts were recorded for this clonotype. The J gene is TRBJ2-1, the V gene TRBV4-2; the D is unclear. V shed 0 bases and J shed 4 bases, with 4 bases lying between them. This CDR3 spans 13 amino acids. CDR1 and CDR2 (germline): LGHNA, YNFKEQ. This CDR3 is CASSQEDYNEQFF. The CDR3 coding sequence is TGTGCCAGCAGCCAAGAGGATTACAATGAGCAGTTCTTC.

The V and J genes are TRBV7-9 and TRBJ2-1; 12 bases match TRBD2. CDR1 and CDR2 (germline): SEHNR, FQNEAQ (reference sequence). V lost 1 base and J lost 2; bases outside the gene matches: 9. CDR3 size: 19 residues. CDR3: CASSLVPGRLAGAYNEQFF. In DNA form, the CDR3 reads TGTGCCAGCAGCTTAGTTCCTGGTAGACTAGCGGGGGCCTACAATGAGCAGTTCTTC.

The V and J genes are TRBV6-5 and TRBJ1-5; no definite D call. The CDR3 loop spans 15 amino acids. Germline assignment: CDR1 MNHEY and CDR2 SVGAGI. Between the trimmed V and J ends, which lost 7 bases and 3 bases, there was a span of 16 bases. CDR3 sequence: CASKRRSRTNQPQHF. The CDR3 bases are TGTGCCAGCAAGAGAAGGTCGAGGACCAATCAGCCCCAGCATTTT.

The V and J genes are TRBV20-1 and TRBJ1-2; no reliable D call. Germline V gives CDR1 DFQATT, CDR2 SNEGSKA (reference sequence). V was trimmed by 0 bases and J by 2 bases, leaving 13 bases between them. The CDR3 covers 15 residues. CDR3 in amino acids: CSAREWTGPNYGYTF. The CDR3, as DNA: TGCAGTGCTAGAGAGTGGACGGGTCCGAACTATGGCTACACCTTC.

This clonotype was seen more than once but under ten times. The rearrangement uses TRBV4-1 and TRBJ2-2; the match to TRBD2 covers 10 bases. The CDR3 is made up of 18 amino acids. Trimming removed 0 bases from V and 4 bases from J; junction bases left unmatched: 8. Germline CDR1 and CDR2: MGHRA and YSYEKL. The CDR3 coding sequence is TGCGCCAGCAGCCAAGAATTTCTGAGCGGGGGGGCCACCGGGGAGCTGTTTTTT. It is translated as CASSQEFLSGGATGELFF.

There are a few counts of this clonotype. The chain joins TRBV7-3 to TRBJ2-2; 10 bases line up with TRBD2. The CDR3 consists of 15 residues. With V trimmed by 1 base and J by 6 bases, 2 bases remained unmatched. Germline CDR1 and CDR2: SGHTA and FQGTGA. This chain's CDR3 is CASSLRAGGPGELFF. In DNA, the CDR3 is TGTGCCAGCAGCTTAAGAGCGGGGGGGCCCGGGGAGCTGTTTTTT.

The sample holds a few counts of this clonotype. This chain joins TRBV7-9 and TRBJ2-1; 15 bases fit TRBD2. The germline V gene has CDR1 SEHNR and CDR2 FQNEAQ (reference sequence). The ends lost 5 bases at V and 2 bases at J; junction bases unmatched: 7. The CDR3 contains 18 residues. The CDR3 is CASSPGLAGGLTYNEQFF. Here the CDR3 DNA reads TGTGCCAGCAGCCCGGGACTAGCGGGGGGACTGACCTACAATGAGCAGTTCTTC.